The sample holds one count of the clone carrying this TCR beta chain. These data belong to a study of blood T cell repertoires in COVID-19. Sequenced by immunoSEQ multiplex PCR; TCRdb stores in-frame clones only, minus some. In the table there are 300,000 to 350,000 clones, 87% of which are singletons. This CDR3 has 20 amino acids. Material for sequencing was PBMCs or T cells enriched from blood (not recorded which). The sequence came from a woman in her twenties or thirties who had recovered from COVID-19. This chain uses TRBV21-1 with TRBJ1-3; TRBD1 reflects the table's D call only, with no check against the DNA. TRBV21-1 is deemed a pseudogene. The CDR3 region is CASSTNERRGAVSPGNTIYF. The CDR3 DNA is TGTGCCAGCAGCACAAACGAGCGCAGGGGAGCCGTAAGCCCTGGAAACACCATATATTTT.